This is a list of T cell receptor beta chains from one sample in a study of cytomegalovirus exposure and HLA in healthy donors. Clones were read by immunoSEQ multiplex PCR, and TCRdb kept only the in-frame ones, dropping some. Listed are 50,000 or so clones; 2.1% falls within the top ten. The specimen was PBMCs. These receptor sequences come from a woman aged 18 to 35 in good health and CMV-seronegative. CDR3s include the opening cysteine and the closing phenylalanine or tryptophan. A D gene is named only where the DNA matches it firmly.

v_gene: TRBV19
d_gene: .
j_gene: TRBJ1-5
CDR3aa: CASSMGGGYGQPQHF
CDR3nt: TGTGCCAGTAGTATGGGGGGAGGTTATGGTCAGCCCCAGCATTTT

v_gene: TRBV29-1
d_gene: .
j_gene: TRBJ1-3
CDR3aa: CSVGGGVGNTIYF
CDR3nt: TGCAGCGTGGGAGGAGGGGTTGGAAACACCATATATTTT

v_gene: TRBV5-1
d_gene: .
j_gene: TRBJ1-6
CDR3aa: CASSLDGSSYNSPLHF
CDR3nt: TGCGCCAGCAGCTTGGATGGGAGCTCCTATAATTCACCCCTCCACTTT

v_gene: TRBV4-2
d_gene: TRBD1
j_gene: TRBJ2-3
CDR3aa: CASRTFPGQSTDTQYF
CDR3nt: TGTGCCAGCAGAACCTTTCCGGGACAGAGCACAGATACGCAGTATTTT

v_gene: TRBV7-2
d_gene: TRBD1
j_gene: TRBJ1-2
CDR3aa: CASSFTPGQNTF
CDR3nt: TGTGCCAGCAGCTTTACTCCGGGACAGAACACCTTC

v_gene: TRBV2
d_gene: TRBD1
j_gene: TRBJ1-5
CDR3aa: CASSWTGPSNQPQHF
CDR3nt: TGTGCCAGCAGCTGGACAGGACCTAGCAATCAGCCCCAGCATTTT

v_gene: TRBV19
d_gene: .
j_gene: TRBJ2-1
CDR3aa: CASSIVALANHNEQFF
CDR3nt: TGTGCCAGTAGTATAGTTGCCCTAGCGAATCACAATGAGCAGTTCTTC

v_gene: TRBV5-1
d_gene: .
j_gene: TRBJ2-7
CDR3aa: CASSPGSGAYEQYF
CDR3nt: TGCGCCAGCAGCCCCGGGTCCGGTGCCTACGAGCAGTACTTC

v_gene: TRBV9
d_gene: TRBD1
j_gene: TRBJ1-1
CDR3aa: CASSDPTGDSEAFF
CDR3nt: TGTGCCAGCAGCGATCCTACAGGGGACTCTGAAGCTTTCTTT

v_gene: TRBV18
d_gene: TRBD2
j_gene: TRBJ2-3
CDR3aa: CASSPPAAGGTDTQYF
CDR3nt: TGTGCCAGCTCACCACCGGCAGCGGGAGGAACAGATACGCAGTATTTT

v_gene: TRBV7-9
d_gene: TRBD1
j_gene: TRBJ1-1
CDR3aa: CASSLGRTGIVTEAFF
CDR3nt: TGTGCCAGCAGCTTAGGAAGGACAGGGATAGTAACTGAAGCTTTCTTT

v_gene: TRBV11-3
d_gene: .
j_gene: TRBJ1-2
CDR3aa: CASSLYLDSPYGYTF
CDR3nt: TGTGCCAGCAGCTTATACCTCGACAGTCCCTATGGCTACACCTTC

v_gene: TRBV18
d_gene: .
j_gene: TRBJ1-1
CDR3aa: CASSPRGGAGNTEAFF
CDR3nt: TGTGCCAGCTCACCAAGGGGAGGGGCGGGGAACACTGAAGCTTTCTTT

v_gene: TRBV18
d_gene: TRBD1
j_gene: TRBJ2-5
CDR3aa: CASSPLSGRTGQETQYF
CDR3nt: TGTGCCAGCTCACCACTTTCGGGAAGGACAGGCCAAGAGACCCAGTACTTC

v_gene: TRBV6-6
d_gene: TRBD1
j_gene: TRBJ1-1
CDR3aa: CASSRPGTGSKF
CDR3nt: TGTGCCAGCAGCCGCCCCGGGACAGGGTCCAAATTT

v_gene: TRBV28
d_gene: TRBD1
j_gene: TRBJ2-1
CDR3aa: CASSPSGQGDGSRDNEQFF
CDR3nt: TGTGCCAGCAGTCCCAGCGGACAGGGGGATGGTAGTCGCGACAATGAGCAGTTCTTC

v_gene: TRBV9
d_gene: .
j_gene: TRBJ2-6
CDR3aa: CASLRSGANVLTF
CDR3nt: TGTGCCAGCCTACGATCTGGGGCCAACGTCCTGACTTTC